These 24 T cell receptor beta chains were all obtained from the same sample, sequenced in a study of CD8 T cells in Susac syndrome. cDNA came from 0.5 to 1 ug RNA primed by random hexamers. TCRdb redid the calling of the immunoSEQ multiplex PCR reads with MiXCR, one entry per CDR3 protein. This table holds 100,000 or so distinct CDR3 sequences, around 90% found once. The sample consisted of CD4+ T cells from PBMCs. The receptors originated from a human donor in good health.

The rearrangement joins TRBV20-1 to TRBJ1-5; possibly TRBD1 for D (5 bases). There are 14 residues in the CDR3. CDR1 DFQATT and CDR2 SNEGSKA come from the germline V gene (reference sequence). V gave up 3 bases and J gave up 7 bases, with 16 bases separating them. CDR3 region: CSASQRQLGQPQHF. The DNA for the CDR3 is TGCAGTGCTAGTCAGCGACAGTTAGGCCAGCCCCAGCATTTT.

The chain has TRBV5-1 and TRBJ2-2; 11 nucleotides match TRBD1. The CDR3 is made up of 15 amino acids. Trimming removed 4 bases from V and 5 bases from J; junction bases left unmatched: 4. Germline CDR1 and CDR2: SGHRS and YFSETQ. The DNA for the CDR3 is TGCGCCAGCAGCCGGGACAGGGGGGCTACCGGGGAGCTGTTTTTT. This sequence encodes CASSRDRGATGELFF.

The V and J genes are TRBV5-6 and TRBJ2-1, with TRBD1 as a possible D gene (6 bases). Germline V lookup: CDR1 SGHDT, CDR2 YYEEEE. With 5 bases removed from V and 4 bases from J, the gap between germline ends came to 10 bases. The CDR3 length is 13 residues. CDR3 nucleotide sequence: TGTGCCAGCAGGAACGACAGGTACAATGAGCAGTTCTTC. It is translated as CASRNDRYNEQFF.

This chain uses TRBV7-7 with TRBJ2-3, with 14 nucleotides matching TRBD2. After removal of 5 bases from V and 4 bases from J, the junction contained 5 bases not matched to a gene. This CDR3 region has 16 residues. Germline CDR1 reads SSHAT; CDR2 reads FNYEAQ (reference sequence). In DNA, the CDR3 is TGTGCCAGCAGCATGGGACTAGCGGGAGTTGCAGATACGCAGTATTTT. It translates to CASSMGLAGVADTQYF.

The V and J genes are TRBV20-1 and TRBJ2-1; 7 nucleotides agree with TRBD2. The CDR3 spans 12 residues. After removal of 5 bases from V and 10 bases from J, the junction contained 8 bases not matched to a gene. In germline, CDR1 is DFQATT, CDR2 SNEGSKA (reference sequence). The CDR3 coding sequence is TGCAGTGCTCCTTTCATTAGCGGGGAGCAGTTCTTC. Translation: CSAPFISGEQFF.

The CDR3 region is CSARVPPGTHTF. The CDR3 DNA reads as TGCAGTGCTAGAGTTCCTCCGGGGACTCACACCTTC. This chain connects TRBV20-1 to TRBJ1-2, with D maybe TRBD1 (5 bases). With 1 base removed from V and 12 bases from J, the gap between germline ends came to 15 bases. Germline V lookup: CDR1 DFQATT, CDR2 SNEGSKA (reference sequence). CDR3 length: 12 residues.

The V and J genes are TRBV6-2 or TRBV6-3 and TRBJ2-4; 7 bases map to TRBD2. The CDR3 contains 14 residues. Germline CDR1 MNHEY, CDR2 SVGEGT. With V trimmed by 8 bases and J by 7 bases, 11 bases remained unmatched. Here the CDR3 DNA reads TGTGCCAGCGATGCCGGGGGGACCTTTAACATTCAGTACTTC. Protein sequence: CASDAGGTFNIQYF.

This chain uses TRBV5-4 with TRBJ2-7, with D perhaps TRBD1 or TRBD2 (5 bases each). Germline assignment: CDR1 SGHNT and CDR2 YYREEE (reference sequence). V was cut by 0 bases and J by 3 bases, with 13 bases left in between. The CDR3 extends over 15 amino acids. The DNA of the CDR3 is TGTGCCAGCAGCTTGGAATTTTTGGGGGTCTACGAGCAGTACTTC. It codes for CASSLEFLGVYEQYF. The variable domain in full, completed from reference TRBV5-4 and TRBJ2-7, reads ETGVTQSPTHLIKTRGQQVTLRCSSQSGHNTVSWYQQALGQGPQFIFQYYREEENGRGNFPPRFSGLQFPNYSSELNVNALELDDSALYLCASSLEFLGVYEQYFGPGTRLTVT.

The J gene is TRBJ2-2, the V gene TRBV20-1, with unresolved D. CDR1 and CDR2 (germline): DFQATT, SNEGSKA (reference sequence). The CDR3 length is 14 residues. V was clipped by 2 bases and J by 2 bases, with 9 bases between them. In DNA, the CDR3 is TGCAGTGCTAGACCGGTGTCAAACACCGGGGAGCTGTTTTTT. This translates into CSARPVSNTGELFF.

The gene calls are TRBV10-3 and TRBJ2-1; D is unresolved. This CDR3 has 12 residues. Germline lookup yields CDR1 ENHRY and CDR2 SYGVKD. The germline V and J ends were trimmed by 6 bases and 6 bases, with 9 bases remaining between them. The CDR3 DNA follows: TGTGCCATCAGGTCTTCCGGCAATGAGCAGTTCTTC. This gives the protein CAIRSSGNEQFF.

Of note for this clonotype: One end of the junction fails to match germline, which may point to a read error. The V call is TRBV20-1, the J call TRBJ1-1, with unresolved D. CDR1 is DFQATT and CDR2 is SNEGSKA in the germline V gene (reference sequence). The CDR3 contains 12 residues. This CDR3 reads CSARVGSTEVFF. In DNA form, the CDR3 reads TGCAGTGCTAGAGTAGGGAGCACTGAAGTTTTCTTT.

V and J are TRBV5-1 and TRBJ1-1, with 7 bases that match TRBD1. CDR1 SGHRS and CDR2 YFSETQ come from the germline V gene. The ends lost 4 bases at V and 1 base at J; junction bases unmatched: 10. CDR3 length: 16 residues. CDR3 nucleotides: TGCGCCAGCAGCATCGAGGGGGCTGGAAGGAACACTGAAGCTTTCTTT. Encoded protein: CASSIEGAGRNTEAFF.

This clonotype is a singleton in its sample. The rearrangement joins TRBV5-5 to TRBJ1-1, with unresolved D. The germline V gene has CDR1 SGHKS and CDR2 YYEKEE (reference sequence). The CDR3 length is 14 residues. Trimming pared 4 bases from V and 2 bases from J, leaving 12 bases between. In DNA, the CDR3 is TGTGCCAGCAGCGCCGGGCCTCTTAACACTGAAGCTTTCTTT. It encodes CASSAGPLNTEAFF.

This chain uses TRBV6-5 with TRBJ2-3, with 7 nucleotides matching TRBD2. Germline V lookup: CDR1 MNHEY, CDR2 SVGAGI. Trimming took 0 bases from V and 4 from J; bases not matched to a gene: 13. The CDR3 runs 18 residues. CDR3 sequence (DNA): TGTGCCAGCAGTTACTCAAGCGGCGCGGGGGTGATGGCAGATACGCAGTATTTT. Protein: CASSYSSGAGVMADTQYF.

The chain couples TRBV6-5 to TRBJ2-7; D unresolved. Germline CDR1 is MNHEY and CDR2 is SVGAGI. This CDR3 contains 14 residues. Trimming cost V 0 bases and J 6 bases, with 12 bases left between them. CDR3 DNA: TGTGCCAGCAGTTACTCAACCGCTATGAGCGAGCAGTACTTC. It encodes CASSYSTAMSEQYF.

V usage is TRBV3-1 and J usage is TRBJ2-5; 9 bases are a match to TRBD2. Germline loops: CDR1 LGHDT, CDR2 YNNKEL (reference sequence). Trimming cost V 3 bases and J 4 bases; bases outside gene matches: 3. The CDR3 extends over 14 amino acids. CDR3 region: CASSHSAGGETQYF. As DNA, the CDR3 is TGTGCCAGCAGCCACTCAGCGGGGGGAGAGACCCAGTACTTC.

The chain employs TRBV12-3 or TRBV12-4 and TRBJ2-7; 13 nucleotides agree with TRBD2. CDR3 size: 14 residues. V trimming: 9 bases; J trimming: 3 bases; junction bases outside the gene matches: 5. The CDR3 coding sequence is TGTGCCAGTCGGACTAGCGGGAGCGGCTACGAGCAGTACTTC. It codes for CASRTSGSGYEQYF.

The V gene is TRBV5-1, the J gene TRBJ2-2; tentatively, D is TRBD2 (5 bases). V lost 4 bases to trimming and J lost 5 bases, with 12 bases between them. Per the germline V gene, CDR1 is SGHRS and CDR2 is YFSETQ. The length of the CDR3 is 14 residues. CDR3 DNA sequence: TGCGCCAGCAGCGGCCGGACGGGGACCGGGGAGCTGTTTTTT. Its protein is CASSGRTGTGELFF.

This clonotype was counted between two and nine times. V and J are TRBV3-1 and TRBJ1-1; the match to TRBD1 covers 8 bases. With 2 bases clipped from V and 0 bases from J, the junction kept 14 bases outside the gene matches. The CDR3 sequence is 19 residues long. From germline, CDR1 is LGHDT and CDR2 YNNKEL (reference sequence). CDR3 nucleotides: TGTGCCAGCAGCCAACCCCCAGGGGGCCCTGAGAGGATGAACACTGAAGCTTTCTTT. Translation: CASSQPPGGPERMNTEAFF.

The V call is TRBV6-2 or TRBV6-3, the J call TRBJ1-1; D gene uncertain. This CDR3 spans 13 amino acids. CDR1 is MNHEY, CDR2 SVGEGT, per germline. V was shortened by 6 bases and J by 0 bases, with 8 bases between the two germline ends. Written as DNA, the CDR3 is TGTGCCAGCAGCCGGGAGGTGAACACTGAAGCTTTCTTT. Residues: CASSREVNTEAFF.

The chain has TRBV20-1 and TRBJ2-7; D is possibly TRBD1 (6 bases). V lost 7 bases and J lost 7, with 17 bases in between. This CDR3 comprises 12 residues. CDR1 and CDR2 from the germline V gene are DFQATT and SNEGSKA (reference sequence). DNA of the CDR3: TGCAGTGGATCGACCGAAAGGGGGGAGCAGTACTTC. Its translation: CSGSTERGEQYF.

This CDR3 reads CASSFTSGVSYEQYF. Here the CDR3 DNA reads TGCGCCAGCAGCTTTACTAGCGGAGTTTCCTACGAGCAGTACTTC. The V call is TRBV5-1, the J call TRBJ2-7; 8 bases match TRBD2. The CDR3 totals 15 residues. V lost 2 bases, J lost 1 base, and 5 bases stayed unmatched. Germline CDR1 and CDR2: SGHRS and YFSETQ. Full variable domain (outside the CDR3, taken from reference TRBV5-1 and TRBJ2-7): KAGVTQTPRYLIKTRGQQVTLSCSPISGHRSVSWYQQTPGQGLQFLFEYFSETQRNKGNFPGRFSGRQFSNSRSEMNVSTLELGDSALYLCASSFTSGVSYEQYFGPGTRLTVT.

The rearrangement joins TRBV3-1 to TRBJ1-4; D possibly corresponds to TRBD1 (6 bases). In germline, CDR1 is LGHDT, CDR2 YNNKEL (reference sequence). V was clipped by 6 bases and J by 2 bases, with 16 bases between them. The CDR3 is 16 amino acids. The CDR3 protein is CASRPTGRETNEKLFF. Here the CDR3 DNA reads TGTGCCAGCAGACCAACAGGGAGGGAGACTAATGAAAAACTGTTTTTT.

V usage is TRBV7-2 and J usage is TRBJ1-1; the D gene is possibly TRBD1 (5 bases). Trimming cost V 3 bases and J 0 bases, with 20 bases left between them. The CDR3 contains 18 residues. Germline values: CDR1 SGHTA, CDR2 FQGNSA. In nucleotides, the CDR3 is TGTGCCAGCAGCTTCGATTACAGGAGCCAAGGGATGAACACTGAAGCTTTCTTT. Protein product: CASSFDYRSQGMNTEAFF.